The entry that follows covers one T cell receptor (beta chain) sequence. This clonotype was recorded a few times. Its antigen is not yet known. No base qualities exist here, and no much larger clone lies one base off it. Multiplex touch-down PCR with a mixed TRB-A/B primer pool was used to amplify rearranged TRB sequences covering the V, D and J segments. Illumina adapters and sample indices were added to the amplicons in two consecutive PCR reactions performed with Phusion HS II polymerase. After gel purification with the NucleoSpin Gel and PCR Clean-up kit, the amplicons were checked using Qubit and an Agilent 2100 Bioanalyzer. The libraries were sequenced on an Illumina MiSeq with 600-cycle, single-indexed, paired-end runs. The original pipeline was this. MiXCR versions 2.12 and 3.0.5 were used to process TRB sequences. Each unique CDR3 nucleotide sequence counted as one clone, and only productive sequences with at least two reads were retained. Repertoire metrics included Shannon diversity, evenness, clonality (one minus evenness), and alpha-parameterized diversity profiles from alpha 0 to 5. Generation probabilities of clones in paired pre- and post-chemotherapy samples were computed with the IGoR algorithm. Starting from the raw public reads, TCRdb applied fastp trimming at Q25, assembled clones with MiXCR and retained in-frame beta chains. CDR3 protein duplicates are merged, each entry listing the most common genes and DNA. TCRdb, not the original authors, processed these V and J calls. This sample lists more than 2,500 distinct CDR3 sequences; over 25% were detected once. Roughly 3.7% of the sample lies in the top ten.

Taken from cysteine to phenylalanine, the CDR3 has 16 residues. This entry keeps only the CDR3 DNA: 48 bases, framed from base 1. A distance of 21 bases separates the germline ends of V and J, which lose 3 bases and 9 bases respectively. The germline V gene encodes CDR1 LNHDA and CDR2 SQIVND (reference sequence). The source of the sample is a study of T cell repertoires in aging, cancer and after chemotherapy (dated by TCRdb to between 2018 and 2021). With regard to the full study: Donors spanned six age groups from 30 or younger to 70 or older, with at least three individuals per group. The full dataset contained several million TCR reads. In the solid tumor group, the paired samples taken before and after chemotherapy came from patients with brain tumors (glioblastoma) who were receiving therapy based on temozolomide. To look at immunoaging and at how T cells reconstitute after chemotherapy, the study profiled TCR beta repertoires in peripheral blood from both healthy donors and cancer patients. Alongside some 100 healthy donors serving as a reference group, the cohort included roughly 220 cancer patients, of whom about 93 had hematological cancers and more than 110 had solid cancers.

TCR beta rearrangements were amplified from genomic DNA extracted from peripheral blood rather than from sorted cells or RNA. What the research found in general, with its limitations: In healthy donors, the drop in TCR diversity with age came mainly from a loss of richness, whereas in cancer patients a loss of evenness also played a part. Compared with age-matched healthy donors, untreated patients with either hematological or solid cancers had significantly lower TCR diversity in the blood along with higher clonality. Median generation probability increased over the chemotherapy interval in both cancer cohorts, suggesting repertoire reconstitution through rebound thymic output. According to the authors, the repertoire data do not allow conclusions to be drawn about immunological memory after chemotherapy.

Specimen: blood. The chain joins TRBV19 to TRBJ1-5, with a weak D call of TRBD1 (5 bases match). The TCR originated in a human donor with a solid tumor. The DNA reads TGTGCCAGTAGTATCGGCAGGGAAAGTTTTAATTGGCCCCAGCATTTT. Translated, it reads CASSIGRESFNWPQHF.